This T cell receptor beta chain came from a study of beta chain features in type 1 diabetes. Study as a whole: Patients looked much like healthy donors when it came to age, gender and cell yields.

Since all of the isolated RNA was reverse transcribed, expressed TCRB transcripts were what got sequenced. Libraries were prepared by immunoSEQ multiplex PCR; TCRdb keeps only in-frame clonotypes and omits some of them. In the table there are 300,000 to 400,000 clones, approximately 12% of which are singletons. This CDR3 comprises 14 residues. With 6 bases removed from V and 4 bases from J, the gap between germline ends came to 15 bases. Germline V gene sequence: CDR1 MDHEN, CDR2 SYDVKM. The clonotype comes from a man younger than 30 in good health. Sequencing was done on a sample of naive CD4+ T cells from blood. The chain carries TRBV28 and TRBJ1-2, with a tentative D call TRBD1 (5 bases). The CDR3 is CASRLQVFGYGYTF. The DNA for the CDR3 is TGTGCCAGCAGATTACAGGTATTCGGCTATGGCTACACCTTC.